Listed here are 10 T cell receptor beta chains from one sample, sequenced in a study of breast tumors, draining lymph nodes, adjacent tissues. TCRdb independently ran MiXCR on the multiplex PCR reads; one entry per CDR3 protein. The sample has tens of thousands of distinct CDR3 sequences; around 52% are singletons. Sample: breast tumor tissue. All receptors come from a female donor with breast cancer. Some clones in this sample may be carry-over from other donors' samples.

This clonotype occurred many times. This rearrangement joins TRBV7-2 to TRBJ2-7; weak D call: TRBD1 (5 bases). The CDR3 length is 14 residues. Germline V lookup: CDR1 SGHTA, CDR2 FQGNSA. Trimming shortened V by 1 base and J by 3 bases, and 10 bases separated the two germline ends. The CDR3 reads CASSLDRSNYEQYF. CDR3 coding DNA: TGTGCCAGCAGCTTAGACAGGTCGAACTACGAGCAGTACTTC.

The rearrangement links TRBV20-1 to TRBJ2-7; possibly TRBD2 for D (5 bases). The germline V and J ends were trimmed by 1 base and 1 base, with 11 bases remaining between them. This CDR3 has 14 residues. The germline gives CDR1 DFQATT, CDR2 SNEGSKA (reference sequence). The CDR3 loop is CSARAPSSSYEQYF. In nucleotides, the CDR3 is TGCAGTGCTAGAGCACCTAGCTCATCCTACGAGCAGTACTTC.

At least ten counts were recorded for this clonotype. The final CDR3 position lacks the conserved phenylalanine or tryptophan, pointing to a likely read error. It is unclear where the CDR3 begins or ends on the DNA, so no DNA is shown, and the CDR3 is as TCRdb lists it. The rearrangement joins TRBV9 to TRBJ2-3; TRBD2 is taken as the D call from the table, unchecked against the DNA. The germline V gene has CDR1 SGDLS and CDR2 YYNGEE. 11 amino acids form the CDR3, both terminal residues included. The CDR3: CASSSSGTSNG.

This chain uses TRBV7-2 with TRBJ2-1, with D perhaps matching TRBD1 (5 bases). V shed 5 bases and J shed 3 bases, with 11 bases lying between them. Per germline, CDR1 SGHTA and CDR2 FQGNSA. This CDR3 is built from 14 residues. In nucleotides, the CDR3 is TGTGCCAGCAGCCCGAGGACAAACTACAATGAGCAGTTCTTC. Translated: CASSPRTNYNEQFF.

As concerns this clonotype: The junction departs from the called germline gene at one end, perhaps through a read error. The chain has TRBV20-1 and TRBJ2-2; 13 positions agree with TRBD2. The CDR3 length is 17 residues. CDR1 and CDR2 (germline): DFQATT, SNEGSKA (reference sequence). The CDR3 protein is CSARETSGRSGTGELSF. CDR3 in DNA: TGCAGTGCTAGGGAGACTAGCGGGAGGAGCGGCACCGGGGAGCTGTCTTTT.

The gene calls are TRBV7-2 and TRBJ1-2; TRBD1 aligns across 7 bases. Germline V gene lookup returns CDR1 SGHTA and CDR2 FQGNSA. CDR3 length: 13 residues. J was trimmed by 4 bases and V by 6 bases; bases with no gene match: 5. The CDR3 DNA reads as TGTGCCAGCAGTCCGGACAGGAGCTATGGCTACACCTTC. Its protein is CASSPDRSYGYTF.

Comment on this clonotype: Its ends do not fully match the called genes, so a read error is possible. The V call is TRBV7-9, the J call TRBJ2-1, with D maybe TRBD2 (5 bases). CDR1 is SEHNR and CDR2 is FQNEAQ in the germline V gene (reference sequence). The CDR3 has 12 amino acids. CDR3 loop: CASSPGRDEQFF. In DNA, the CDR3 is TGCGCCAGCAGCCCCGGGCGGGATGAGCAGTTCTTC.

This clonotype occurred once. This chain joins TRBV2 and TRBJ2-3; 8 nucleotides match TRBD1. The CDR3 contains 15 residues. Looked up from germline, CDR1 is SNHLY and CDR2 is FYNNEI. V shed 8 bases and J 3 bases; nucleotides not matched to a gene: 10. The CDR3 region is CASDRQGLGTDTQYF. In nucleotides, the CDR3 is TGTGCCAGCGACCGACAGGGGCTGGGGACAGATACGCAGTATTTT.

This clonotype was seen many times. The gene calls are TRBV25-1 and TRBJ2-3, with TRBD1 matching over 7 bases. The V gene's germline CDR1 is MGHDK and CDR2 SYGVNS. The CDR3 length is 16 residues. V was clipped by 3 bases and J by 5 bases; unmatched bases: 11. In nucleotides, the CDR3 is TGTGCCAGCAGTGATTGGGGACAGAGGTCAGGAGATACGCAGTATTTT. Amino acids: CASSDWGQRSGDTQYF.

The genes are TRBV5-5 and TRBJ2-6; 7 nucleotides agree with TRBD2. Germline values: CDR1 SGHKS, CDR2 YYEKEE (reference sequence). The CDR3 covers 17 residues. J gave up 2 bases and V 2 bases, and 7 bases lay outside the gene matches. The CDR3 is CASSLYPAGPGANVLTF. CDR3 sequence (DNA): TGTGCCAGCAGCTTATATCCAGCGGGGCCTGGGGCCAACGTCCTGACTTTC.